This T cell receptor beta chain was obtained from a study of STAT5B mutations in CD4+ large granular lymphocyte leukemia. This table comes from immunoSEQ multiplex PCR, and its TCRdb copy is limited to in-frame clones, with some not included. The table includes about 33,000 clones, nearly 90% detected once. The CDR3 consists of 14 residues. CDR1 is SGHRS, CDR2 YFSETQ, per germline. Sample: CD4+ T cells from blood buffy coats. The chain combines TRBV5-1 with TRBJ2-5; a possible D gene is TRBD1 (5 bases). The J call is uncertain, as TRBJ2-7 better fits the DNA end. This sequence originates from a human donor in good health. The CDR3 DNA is TGCGCCAGCAGCCCTGGACACGTCTCCTACGAGCAGTACTTC. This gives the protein CASSPGHVSYEQYF.